One sample yielded the 3 T cell receptor beta chains listed below, sequenced in a study of beta chain features in type 1 diabetes. Expressed TCRB transcripts were sequenced because the entire RNA isolate underwent reverse transcription. Generated by immunoSEQ multiplex PCR, the TCRdb table keeps only in-frame clones and is missing some. Among some 290,000 clones listed, approximately 25% were seen once. These receptors' antigens are unknown. General observations from the study: People with Type 1 diabetes carried modestly yet significantly shorter TCRB CDR3s in all four CD4+ subsets.

Sequenced input: naive CD4+ T cells from blood. The receptors shown here come from a woman aged 30 to 39 with type 1 diabetes.

The chain employs TRBV27 and TRBJ2-7; D gene ambiguous. The germline V gene has CDR1 MNHEY and CDR2 SMNVEV (reference sequence). Deletions cut 3 bases from V and 0 bases from J, with 6 bases between. The CDR3 is 13 residues long. The CDR3 loop is CASSFRSSYEQYF. The CDR3 DNA is TGTGCCAGCAGTTTTAGGAGCTCCTACGAGCAGTACTTC.

CDR3 loop: CASSVGQEIYNEQFF. The DNA of the CDR3 is TGTGCCAGCAGCGTAGGACAGGAGATCTACAATGAGCAGTTCTTC. The gene calls are TRBV9 and TRBJ2-1; perhaps TRBD1 as D (6 bases). CDR1 and CDR2 (germline): SGDLS, YYNGEE. The CDR3 spans 15 residues. Trimming took off 0 bases at V and 3 bases at J, with 10 bases between the two ends. Full variable domain (remainder filled in from reference TRBV9 and TRBJ2-1): DSGVTQTPKHLITATGQRVTLRCSPRSGDLSVYWYQQSLDQGLQFLIQYYNGEERAKGNILERFSAQQFPDLHSELNLSSLELGDSALYFCASSVGQEIYNEQFFGPGTRLTVL.

The gene calls are TRBV7-2 and TRBJ1-2; D unclear. CDR1 SGHTA and CDR2 FQGNSA come from the germline V gene. The CDR3 runs 13 residues. Deletions cut 1 base from V and 8 bases from J, with 11 bases between. In DNA, the CDR3 is TGTGCCAGCAGCTTAGAAGAGGGTCGGGGCTACACCTTC. It yields the protein CASSLEEGRGYTF.